The 9 T cell receptor beta chains below all came from one sample that was sequenced in a study of Tregs in tolerant kidney transplant recipients. These receptors' antigens are unknown. Here immunoSEQ multiplex PCR was the method, and the copy in TCRdb shows in-frame clones only, minus some. The sample contains 15,000 to 20,000 clones, 55% to 75% of which appear only once. The specimen sequenced was Tregs from blood cultured with allogeneic cells. These receptors were taken from a human donor in good health.

For this clone: Germline and junction disagree at one end, which may indicate a read error. This same CDR3 is encoded by further DNA sequences in the sample. V and J are TRBV18 and TRBJ2-2, with D perhaps matching TRBD1 or TRBD2 (6 bases each). Per the germline V gene, CDR1 is KGHSH and CDR2 is LQKENI. The CDR3 totals 13 residues. The CDR3: CASSPSGARELFF. Written as DNA, the CDR3 is TGCGCCAGCTCACCATCGGGGGCGAGGGAGCTGTTTTTT.

The rearrangement uses TRBV11-3 and TRBJ2-3; D is possibly TRBD1 (5 bases). V shed 2 bases and J shed 1 base, with 16 bases lying between them. The CDR3 sequence is 17 residues long. The germline V gene has CDR1 SGHNT and CDR2 YENEEA. The CDR3 reads CASSLRGRQGGTDTQYF. The CDR3 DNA is TGTGCCAGCAGCTTAAGGGGTCGGCAGGGCGGCACAGATACGCAGTATTTT.

V and J are TRBV25-1 and TRBJ2-2; no clear D. The CDR3 is 12 amino acids. The V gene's germline CDR1 is MGHDK and CDR2 SYGVNS. Trimming removed 8 bases at V and 3 bases at J, with 7 bases between. The CDR3 region is CASSRDTGELFF. The CDR3 DNA follows: TGTGCCAGCTCTCGGGACACCGGGGAGCTGTTTTTT.

CDR3 region: CASSFFLGRETQYF. The CDR3 nucleotides are TGTGCCAGTAGTTTTTTTCTAGGCCGTGAGACCCAGTACTTC. V and J are TRBV19 and TRBJ2-5; D gene unclear. The CDR3 contains 14 residues. The V gene lost 5 bases and the J gene lost 5 bases, with 15 bases spanning the gap. Germline-derived CDR1 and CDR2 are LNHDA and SQIVND (reference sequence).

As concerns this clone: One end of the junction fails to match germline, which may point to a read error. The same CDR3 can be traced to other DNA sequences in this sample. The V call is TRBV6-5, the J call TRBJ2-2; either TRBD1 or TRBD2 may fit D (5 bases each). Per the germline V gene, CDR1 is MNHEY and CDR2 is SVGAGI. The CDR3 runs to 15 residues. CDR3 nucleotide sequence: TGTGCCAGCAGTTTCGGGACCTCCGGTGACGGGGAACTGTTTTTT. Its translation is CASSFGTSGDGELFF.

This chain links TRBV2 with TRBJ2-1, with 8 bases identical to TRBD2. Germline trimming cut 5 bases from V and 7 bases from J; bases unmatched to any gene: 13. In germline, CDR1 is SNHLY, CDR2 FYNNEI. This CDR3 is 16 amino acids long. The CDR3 is CASSPSRLAGDNEQFF. The CDR3 region has the DNA TGTGCCAGCAGTCCCAGCCGGCTAGCGGGTGATAATGAGCAGTTCTTC.

The genes are TRBV11-2 and TRBJ2-7; D may be TRBD1 or TRBD2 (5 bases each). Germline CDR1 SGHAT, CDR2 FQNNGV. The CDR3 totals 16 residues. The germline V and J ends were trimmed by 2 bases and 3 bases, with 17 bases remaining between them. The CDR3 DNA is TGTGCCAGCAGCTTACCGCGTCCCGGGACCTTCTACGAGCAGTACTTC. As protein: CASSLPRPGTFYEQYF.

V gene TRBV2 combines with J gene TRBJ2-1; 12 bases agree with TRBD2. Germline-derived CDR1 and CDR2 are SNHLY and FYNNEI. The CDR3 is 17 residues long. Trimming removed 4 bases from V and 7 bases from J; junction bases left unmatched: 11. Here the CDR3 DNA reads TGTGCCAGCAGTGGGGTAGCTAGCGGGAGGGCCTCAAATGAGCAGTTCTTC. It yields the protein CASSGVASGRASNEQFF.

This clone was detected once. The J gene is TRBJ2-5, the V gene TRBV2; D is uncertain. This CDR3 is built from 15 residues. Between the trimmed V and J ends, which lost 9 bases and 3 bases, there was a span of 20 bases. Per germline, CDR1 SNHLY and CDR2 FYNNEI. The CDR3 sequence: CASTQYPAGEETQYF. In DNA form, the CDR3 reads TGTGCCAGTACCCAATATCCGGCAGGAGAAGAGACCCAGTACTTC.